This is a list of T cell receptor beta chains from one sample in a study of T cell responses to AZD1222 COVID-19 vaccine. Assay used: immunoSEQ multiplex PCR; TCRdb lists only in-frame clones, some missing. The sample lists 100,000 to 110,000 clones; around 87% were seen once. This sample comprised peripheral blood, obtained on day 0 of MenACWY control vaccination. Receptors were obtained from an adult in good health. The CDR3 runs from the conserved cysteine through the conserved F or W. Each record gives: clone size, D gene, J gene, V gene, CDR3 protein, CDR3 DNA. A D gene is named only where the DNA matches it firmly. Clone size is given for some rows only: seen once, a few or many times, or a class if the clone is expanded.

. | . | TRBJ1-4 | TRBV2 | CASRENEKLFF | TGTGCCAGCCGGGAGAATGAAAAACTGTTTTTT
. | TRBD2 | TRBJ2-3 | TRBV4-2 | CASSPERLAGGRDTQYF | TGTGCCAGCAGTCCGGAAAGACTAGCGGGGGGGCGGGATACGCAGTATTTT
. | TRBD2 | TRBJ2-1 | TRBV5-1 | CASSPWLAGGHNEQFF | TGCGCCAGCAGCCCCTGGCTAGCGGGAGGCCACAATGAGCAGTTCTTC
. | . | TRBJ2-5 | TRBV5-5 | CASSSLQETQYF | TGTGCCAGCAGCTCCCTCCAAGAGACCCAGTACTTC
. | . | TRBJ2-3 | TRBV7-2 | CASSINAPSTPDTQYF | TGTGCCAGCAGCATCAATGCCCCCTCCACCCCAGATACGCAGTATTTT
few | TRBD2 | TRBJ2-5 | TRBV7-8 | CASSPSGGETQYF | TGTGCCAGCAGCCCTAGCGGGGGGGAGACCCAGTACTTC
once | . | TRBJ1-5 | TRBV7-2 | CASSANSGVGQPQHF | TGTGCCAGCAGCGCCAATTCAGGGGTGGGTCAGCCCCAGCATTTT
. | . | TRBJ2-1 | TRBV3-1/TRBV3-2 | CASSQDLGGLYNEQFF | TGTGCCAGCAGCCAAGACCTTGGAGGGTTGTACAATGAGCAGTTCTTC
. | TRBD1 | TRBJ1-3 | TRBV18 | CASASGGASGNTIYF | TGTGCCAGCGCCTCAGGGGGCGCTTCTGGAAACACCATATATTTT
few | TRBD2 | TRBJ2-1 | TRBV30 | CAWNPGLAGGSEQFF | TGTGCCTGGAACCCGGGACTAGCGGGGGGGAGTGAGCAGTTCTTC
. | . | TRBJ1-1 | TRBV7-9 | CASSTKTGANEAFF | TGTGCCAGCAGCACAAAGACCGGGGCGAATGAAGCTTTCTTT
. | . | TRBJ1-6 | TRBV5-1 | CASSLRQGNSPLHF | TGCGCCAGCAGCTTGCGCCAGGGTAATTCACCCCTCCACTTT
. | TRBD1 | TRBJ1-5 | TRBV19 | CASSIGGGTGGQPQHF | TGTGCCAGTAGTATAGGGGGAGGCACAGGGGGTCAGCCCCAGCATTTT
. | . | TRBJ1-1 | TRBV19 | CASTPGQTGTEAFF | TGTGCCAGTACCCCTGGACAGACTGGGACTGAAGCTTTCTTT
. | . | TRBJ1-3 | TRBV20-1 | CSASGSSGNTIYF | TGCAGTGCTAGTGGGAGCTCTGGAAACACCATATATTTT
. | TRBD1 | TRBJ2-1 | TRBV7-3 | CASSLQGSVYNEQFF | TGTGCCAGCAGCCTACAGGGGTCGGTTTACAATGAGCAGTTCTTC
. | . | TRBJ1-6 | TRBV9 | CASSPYRAGRNSPLHF | TGTGCCAGCAGCCCTTACCGCGCAGGTCGTAATTCACCCCTCCACTTT
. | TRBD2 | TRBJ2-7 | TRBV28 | CASSAPTSGAGEQYF | TGTGCCAGCAGTGCCCCGACTAGCGGGGCCGGCGAGCAGTACTTC
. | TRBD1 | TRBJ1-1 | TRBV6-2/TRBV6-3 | CASSYDRDTEAFF | TGTGCCAGCAGTTACGACAGGGACACTGAAGCTTTCTTT